Presented here are 15 T cell receptor beta chains from one specimen sequenced in a study of blood T cell repertoires in COVID-19. Assay used: immunoSEQ multiplex PCR; TCRdb lists only in-frame clones, some missing. The table lists more than 300,000 clones, 85% to 90% of them singletons, with 7.3% in the top ten. Sequencing was performed on peripheral blood. The receptors stem from a woman between 65 and 79 years old with COVID-19, enrolled during active disease.

The chain combines TRBV4-3 with TRBJ1-3; no firm D call. Germline V gene sequence: CDR1 LGHNA, CDR2 YSLEER. Trimming took 3 bases from V and 0 from J, leaving 9 bases between them. There are 15 residues in the CDR3. The CDR3 sequence is CASSQGDFSGNTIYF. The CDR3 DNA is TGCGCCAGCAGCCAGGGAGATTTCTCTGGAAACACCATATATTTT.

This chain links TRBV18 with TRBJ2-7; D unclear. V was cut by 1 base and J by 2 bases, with 6 bases left in between. CDR1 and CDR2 (germline): KGHSH, LQKENI. CDR3 length: 13 amino acids. The CDR3 sequence is CASSPHGPYEQYF. For the CDR3, the DNA is TGTGCCAGCTCACCACACGGTCCCTACGAGCAGTACTTC.

The V gene is TRBV7-2, the J gene TRBJ2-6, with 8 bases identical to TRBD1. The CDR3 is made up of 18 amino acids. The V segment lost 4 bases and the J segment 0 bases; nucleotides outside the gene matches: 8. Germline V gives CDR1 SGHTA, CDR2 FQGNSA. CDR3 loop: CASSYGTGALSGANVLTF. The CDR3 DNA reads TGTGCCAGCAGCTACGGGACAGGTGCCCTCTCTGGGGCCAACGTCCTGACTTTC.

A note on this clone: Other DNA sequences in the sample encode the same CDR3. This chain joins TRBV6-1 and TRBJ1-2, with D uncertain. Germline V gene sequence: CDR1 MNHNS, CDR2 SASEGT. V was trimmed by 3 bases and J by 2 bases, leaving 7 bases between them. The CDR3 runs to 13 residues. CDR3 sequence: CASSEAGNYGYTF. The CDR3 coding sequence is TGTGCCAGCAGTGAGGCCGGGAACTATGGCTACACCTTC.

This clone was picked up a small number of times. The chain recombines TRBV9 with TRBJ1-1; 8 bases match TRBD1. CDR1 SGDLS and CDR2 YYNGEE come from the germline V gene. The CDR3 contains 17 residues. V shed 0 bases and J 0 bases; nucleotides not matched to a gene: 7. The CDR3, as DNA: TGTGCCAGCAGCGTAGAGGACAGGGTGGGGATGAACACTGAAGCTTTCTTT. Its protein is CASSVEDRVGMNTEAFF. The full variable domain, rest sourced from reference TRBV9 and TRBJ1-1, is DSGVTQTPKHLITATGQRVTLRCSPRSGDLSVYWYQQSLDQGLQFLIQYYNGEERAKGNILERFSAQQFPDLHSELNLSSLELGDSALYFCASSVEDRVGMNTEAFFGQGTRLTVV.

The V call is TRBV6-5, the J call TRBJ1-2; TRBD1 is a possible D gene (5 bases). Between the trimmed V and J ends, which lost 8 bases and 8 bases, there was a span of 21 bases. This CDR3 spans 14 amino acids. The germline CDR1 and CDR2 sequences are MNHEY and SVGAGI. The CDR3 nucleotides are TGTGCCAGCGTCACCGGGACGGGGGTAGGGGGCTACACCTTC. Amino acid sequence: CASVTGTGVGGYTF.

The chain carries TRBV4-1 and TRBJ2-3; D not resolved. CDR1 MGHRA and CDR2 YSYEKL come from the germline V gene. Trimming removed 2 bases from V and 7 bases from J, with 13 bases in between. The CDR3 is made up of 14 amino acids. Written as DNA, the CDR3 is TGCGCCAGCAGCCAAAGATCCGAGGTGCATACGCAGTATTTT. It encodes CASSQRSEVHTQYF.

The table lists this clone with a count of one. The rearrangement links TRBV18 to TRBJ1-5; TRBD1 aligns across 9 bases. The CDR3 consists of 14 residues. Germline CDR1 is KGHSH and CDR2 is LQKENI. After removal of 6 bases from V and 5 bases from J, the junction contained 5 bases not matched to a gene. CDR3 amino acids: CASSQDRGYQPQHF. CDR3 sequence (DNA): TGTGCCAGCTCTCAGGACAGGGGCTATCAGCCCCAGCATTTT.

The V gene is TRBV5-1, the J gene TRBJ1-1; 8 positions match TRBD1. The CDR3 loop spans 15 amino acids. The J segment lost 1 base and the V segment lost 0 bases, leaving 2 bases of the junction unmatched. The V gene's germline CDR1 is SGHRS and CDR2 YFSETQ. The chain's CDR3 is CASSLAGTGNTEAFF. The CDR3 coding sequence is TGCGCCAGCAGCTTGGCGGGGACAGGGAACACTGAAGCTTTCTTT.

The chain couples TRBV18 to TRBJ2-7; D possibly corresponds to TRBD1 (6 bases). The CDR3 has 14 amino acids. Trimming removed 3 bases from V and 0 bases from J, with 9 bases in between. Germline V gene lookup returns CDR1 KGHSH and CDR2 LQKENI. As DNA, the CDR3 is TGTGCCAGCTCACCGGGACAAAACTCCTACGAGCAGTACTTC. Protein: CASSPGQNSYEQYF. Looking up the rest from reference TRBV18 and TRBJ2-7 gives the full variable domain: NAGVMQNPRHLVRRRGQEARLRCSPMKGHSHVYWYRQLPEEGLKFMVYLQKENIIDESGMPKERFSAEFPKEGPSILRIQQVVRGDSAAYFCASSPGQNSYEQYFGPGTRLTVT.

The sample holds one count of this clone. The V and J genes are TRBV12-5 and TRBJ1-5; D is possibly TRBD1 (5 bases). Looked up from germline, CDR1 is LGHNT and CDR2 is FRNRAP. Trimming stripped 0 bases from V and 4 bases from J, with 13 bases between. This CDR3 is 16 amino acids long. The CDR3 DNA follows: TGTGCTAGTGGTTTGGTACTGTCAGGGATGAATCAGCCCCAGCATTTT. Residues: CASGLVLSGMNQPQHF.

The chain uses TRBV3-1 (or the pseudogene TRBV3-2) and TRBJ2-7; the match to TRBD1 covers 9 bases. With V trimmed by 0 bases and J by 11 bases, 2 bases remained unmatched. Germline-derived CDR1 and CDR2 are LGHDT and YNNKEL (reference sequence). This CDR3 contains 12 residues. This chain's CDR3 is CASSQEGQGEYF. DNA of the CDR3: TGTGCCAGCAGCCAAGAGGGACAGGGAGAGTACTTC.

The rearrangement joins TRBV9 to TRBJ2-1; 7 positions match TRBD1. CDR1 is SGDLS, CDR2 YYNGEE, per germline. V lost 4 bases to trimming and J lost 3 bases; unmatched junction nucleotides: 10. This CDR3 region has 16 residues. CDR3 amino acids: CASSQSTGLGYNEQFF. CDR3 DNA: TGTGCCAGCAGCCAATCGACAGGGCTGGGCTACAATGAGCAGTTCTTC.

The rearrangement links TRBV29-1 to TRBJ1-5; TRBD1 aligns across 7 bases. The V segment lost 3 bases and the J segment 6 bases; nucleotides outside the gene matches: 8. Germline CDR1 is SQVTM and CDR2 is ANQGSEA. This CDR3 region has 14 residues. CDR3 residues: CSVEEPGGGQPQHF. DNA of the CDR3: TGCAGCGTTGAGGAGCCAGGGGGAGGTCAGCCCCAGCATTTT.

The chain links TRBV30 to TRBJ2-1; D remains unclear. Germline CDR1 GTSNPN, CDR2 SVGIG (reference sequence). The CDR3 is made up of 15 amino acids. V was trimmed by 5 bases and J by 0 bases, leaving 14 bases between them. The CDR3 sequence: CAWEPILSSYNEQFF. The CDR3 DNA sequence: TGTGCCTGGGAGCCCATCTTGAGCTCCTACAATGAGCAGTTCTTC.